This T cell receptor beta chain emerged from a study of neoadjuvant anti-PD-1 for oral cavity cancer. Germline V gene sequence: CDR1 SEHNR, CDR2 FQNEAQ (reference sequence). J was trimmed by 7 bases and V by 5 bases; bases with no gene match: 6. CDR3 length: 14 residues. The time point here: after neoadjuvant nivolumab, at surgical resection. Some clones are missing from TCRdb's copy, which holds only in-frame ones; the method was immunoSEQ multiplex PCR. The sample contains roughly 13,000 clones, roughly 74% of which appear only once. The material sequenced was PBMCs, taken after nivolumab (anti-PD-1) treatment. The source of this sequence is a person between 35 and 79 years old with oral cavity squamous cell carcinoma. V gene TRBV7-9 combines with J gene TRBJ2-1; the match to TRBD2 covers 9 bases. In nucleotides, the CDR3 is TGTGCCAGCAGCCCAGGGACTAGCTGGAATGAGCAGTTCTTC. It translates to CASSPGTSWNEQFF.